This T cell receptor beta chain appears in the sequencing data of a study of chemoradiotherapy in HPV16-positive cancers. Study as a whole: A couple of HPV16-positive patients' cells yielded candidate HPV-specific clones and common motifs. Study conclusions and caveats: During treatment, candidate HPV-specific clones and E7-related motifs expanded in tumor. HPV-specific T cells were functionally defined from only a couple of HPV16-positive patients. In HPV16-positive patients, HPV-responsive T-cell expansion tracked better recurrence-free survival.

The repertoire was sequenced with immunoSEQ multiplex PCR; TCRdb's copy has only in-frame clones and lacks some. The sample yields about 25,000 clones, approximately 93% seen once. With respect to this clone: The antigen is unknown.

Germline V gene data show CDR1 as SGHRS and CDR2 as YFSETQ. CDR3 length: 14 residues. Trimming left V 2 bases short and J 2 bases short, with 10 bases between. Collection of the sample occurred from a patient who underwent chemoradiotherapy. The source is a human donor with HPV-associated anogenital cancer. The chain joins TRBV5-1 to TRBJ1-1, with a possible D match to TRBD1 (5 bases). CDR3 coding DNA: TGCGCCAGCAGCTTCGGGGGAGGTAACACTGAAGCTTTCTTT. It is translated as CASSFGGGNTEAFF.